One and the same sample provided the 3 T cell receptor beta chains below, sequenced in a study of PD-1 blockade in classical Hodgkin lymphoma. Assay used: immunoSEQ multiplex PCR; TCRdb lists only in-frame clones, some missing. The sample holds about 40,000 clones, 88% seen once. Brentuximab vedotin exposure varied among the patients, all of whom had relapsed after autologous stem cell transplantation. The sample here was peripheral blood mononuclear cells (PBMCs), taken before the second cycle of nivolumab. Every receptor here comes from a human donor with classical Hodgkin lymphoma.

The rearrangement uses TRBV7-6 and TRBJ2-1; 7 bases align to TRBD1. The CDR3 has 15 amino acids. The V gene end was trimmed by 5 bases and the J gene end by 1 base; junction bases not matched to a gene: 5. Germline loops: CDR1 SGHVS, CDR2 FNYEAQ. The CDR3 DNA sequence: TGTGCCAGCAGCCCCCGGGACAGATCCTACAATGAGCAGTTCTTC. As protein: CASSPRDRSYNEQFF. Looking up the rest from reference TRBV7-6 and TRBJ2-1 gives the full variable domain: GAGVSQSPRYKVTKRGQDVALRCDPISGHVSLYWYRQALGQGPEFLTYFNYEAQQDKSGLPNDRFSAERPEGSISTLTIQRTEQRDSAMYRCASSPRDRSYNEQFFGPGTRLTVL.

The chain links TRBV27 to TRBJ1-2, with 8 nucleotides matching TRBD1. Germline V gives CDR1 MNHEY, CDR2 SMNVEV (reference sequence). The CDR3 has 13 amino acids. J lost 4 bases, V lost 4 bases, and 2 bases had no gene match. CDR3 in amino acids: CASSYGQGYGYTF. Written as DNA, the CDR3 is TGTGCCAGCAGTTATGGACAGGGCTATGGCTACACCTTC.

The chain recombines TRBV11-3 with TRBJ2-1, with TRBD2 identical over 13 bases. CDR3 length equals 16 residues. V shed 7 bases and J 8 bases; nucleotides not matched to a gene: 11. Looked up from germline, CDR1 is SGHNT and CDR2 is YENEEA. The DNA of the CDR3 is TGTGCCAGCACCCTTCAGGGGACTAGCGGGAACTATGAGCAGTTCTTC. The encoded protein is CASTLQGTSGNYEQFF.